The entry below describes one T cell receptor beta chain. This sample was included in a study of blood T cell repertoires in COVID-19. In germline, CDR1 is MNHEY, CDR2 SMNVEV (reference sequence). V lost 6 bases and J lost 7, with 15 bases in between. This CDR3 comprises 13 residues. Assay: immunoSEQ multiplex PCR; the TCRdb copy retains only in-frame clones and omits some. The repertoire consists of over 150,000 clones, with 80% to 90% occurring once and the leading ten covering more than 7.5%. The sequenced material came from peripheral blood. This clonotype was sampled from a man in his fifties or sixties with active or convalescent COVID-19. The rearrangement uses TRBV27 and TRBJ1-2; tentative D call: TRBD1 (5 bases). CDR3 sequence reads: CASRTGGSGGYTF. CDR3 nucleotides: TGTGCCAGCAGGACCGGGGGGTCTGGTGGCTACACCTTC.